The clone carrying this T cell receptor beta chain was detected a few times. The antigen is unknown. Each TCR beta library was made by quantitative 5'-RACE that incorporated molecular barcodes. TCRdb reprocessed the 5' RACE reads via MiXCR and lists one record per CDR3 protein. Among around 430,000 distinct CDR3 sequences listed, about a sixth were seen once. This sample was taken from a study of CD8 T cells in ankylosing spondylitis. General study findings and limits: Clones tied to disease were said to be significantly enriched in matched ankylosing spondylitis synovial fluid. What appeared characteristic of ankylosing spondylitis blood was a TCR beta motif of 7 or 8 highly homologous variants. CD8+ by phenotype, disease-linked clones were relatively rare in peripheral blood. Prior work had noted some motif variants in reactive arthritis blood and synovial fluid.

Germline-derived CDR1 and CDR2 are MGHDK and SYGVNS. The CDR3 totals 17 residues. V was cut by 5 bases and J by 5 bases, with 24 bases left in between. V is TRBV25-1 and J is TRBJ1-2, with TRBD1 as a possible D gene (5 bases). The sequencing input was blood, either unsorted or a sorted T cell fraction (not recorded which). The sequence derives from a male donor with ankylosing spondylitis. The CDR3, as DNA: TGTGCCAGCAGTACCCTATTGGGGCTGGGTGGAGTATATGGCTACACCTTC. It codes for CASSTLLGLGGVYGYTF.